This T cell receptor (beta chain) was profiled in a study of T-cell reconstitution after alpha-beta-depleted transplantation in children. A library of TCRbeta sequences, prepared with unique molecular identifiers, was generated. TCRdb re-analysed the PCR reads in MiXCR, keeping a single row per CDR3 protein. Here the sample spans some 390,000 distinct CDR3 sequences, around 20% being singletons. The V end lost 6 bases, the J end lost 7 bases, and 16 bases lay between the germline ends. Germline V gene lookup returns CDR1 SQVTM and CDR2 ANQGSEA. The CDR3 has 13 amino acids. This clonotype was seen a handful of times.

The chain combines TRBV29-1 with TRBJ2-1, with a tentative D call TRBD2 (6 bases). The TCR sequence derives from a human donor who donated a stem cell graft to a child with acute myeloid leukemia. The input for sequencing was PBMCs from the stem cell graft donor, taken from the stem cell graft. The CDR3 loop reads CSVQERENNEQFF. DNA of the CDR3: TGCAGCGTACAGGAACGGGAGAATAATGAGCAGTTCTTC.